The 19 T cell receptor beta chains reported below all come from one sample, sequenced in a study of long-term antiretroviral therapy in people with HIV. Researchers ran immunoSEQ v3.0 at survey level. Produced via immunoSEQ multiplex PCR; TCRdb's table is partial and in-frame only. This table holds about 24,000 clones, roughly 84% found once. This specimen was unsorted PBMCs, taken 3 years after starting antiretroviral therapy. The receptors derive from a man aged 45-65 years with HIV.

The gene calls are TRBV30 and TRBJ2-3, with 16 bases identical to TRBD2. The CDR3 runs 17 residues. Germline-derived CDR1 and CDR2 are GTSNPN and SVGIG (reference sequence). The J segment lost 4 bases and the V segment lost 0 bases, leaving 4 bases of the junction unmatched. CDR3 residues: CAWSVPGLAGGPDTQYF. In nucleotides, the CDR3 is TGTGCCTGGAGTGTACCGGGACTAGCGGGGGGGCCAGATACGCAGTATTTT.

V is TRBV5-4 and J is TRBJ2-1, with D unresolved. Deletions cut 4 bases from V and 1 base from J, with 3 bases between. CDR1 and CDR2 (germline): SGHNT, YYREEE (reference sequence). The CDR3 is 12 residues long. DNA of the CDR3: TGTGCCAGCAGCCAATCCTACAATGAGCAGTTCTTC. Translating it yields CASSQSYNEQFF.

This chain uses TRBV10-2 with TRBJ2-2; no firm D call. Germline V gene data show CDR1 as WSHSY and CDR2 as SAAADI. The CDR3 has 11 residues. Trimming left V 6 bases short and J 6 bases short, with 5 bases between. DNA for the CDR3: TGCGCCAGCAGGCTGTCCGGGGAGCTGTTTTTT. Protein: CASRLSGELFF.

The chain employs TRBV13 and TRBJ1-6; D is unresolved. Trimming removed 4 bases at V and 7 bases at J, with 17 bases between. CDR1 is PRHDT, CDR2 FYEKMQ, per germline (reference sequence). The CDR3 spans 16 residues. This chain's CDR3 is CASSSIRRGMNSPLHF. As DNA, the CDR3 is TGTGCCAGCAGCTCAATTCGGCGAGGAATGAATTCACCCCTCCACTTT.

This chain uses TRBV30 with TRBJ1-1; TRBD1 is a possible D gene (5 bases). Trimming shortened V by 0 bases and J by 3 bases, and 8 bases separated the two germline ends. The CDR3 loop spans 13 amino acids. The germline V gene has CDR1 GTSNPN and CDR2 SVGIG (reference sequence). CDR3 in amino acids: CAWSVLGDTEAFF. DNA of the CDR3: TGTGCCTGGAGTGTTTTGGGGGACACTGAAGCTTTCTTT.

This clone was seen a handful of times. The chain recombines TRBV19 with TRBJ1-5; D gene uncertain. The CDR3 has 17 residues. Per the germline V gene, CDR1 is LNHDA and CDR2 is SQIVND (reference sequence). Deletions cut 3 bases from V and 6 bases from J, with 21 bases between. CDR3 coding DNA: TGTGCCAGTAGTATGTTTAGGCCCCAACAATCTGCTCAGCCCCAGCATTTT. It is translated as CASSMFRPQQSAQPQHF.

The rearrangement uses TRBV28 and TRBJ1-4; D remains ambiguous. CDR3 length: 14 residues. Germline V gene sequence: CDR1 MDHEN, CDR2 SYDVKM. V gave up 6 bases and J gave up 6 bases, with 14 bases separating them. CDR3 protein: CASRSGNEDEKLFF. The CDR3 nucleotides read TGTGCCAGCAGGTCAGGAAATGAGGATGAAAAACTGTTTTTT.

The rearrangement links TRBV5-1 to TRBJ1-1; D unresolved. The CDR3 runs to 13 residues. The V gene's germline CDR1 is SGHRS and CDR2 YFSETQ. V was pared by 4 bases and J by 0 bases, with 7 bases between. Here the CDR3 DNA reads TGCGCCAGCAGCGAAAACCTGAACACTGAAGCTTTCTTT. This codes for CASSENLNTEAFF.

The CDR3 bases are TGCGCCAGCAGCCCCGACAGGGCCTCTAATGAAAAACTGTTTTTT. This encodes CASSPDRASNEKLFF. The chain carries TRBV4-3 and TRBJ1-4, with 7 bases lining up with TRBD1. V lost 4 bases, J lost 3 bases, and 5 bases stayed unmatched. CDR1 and CDR2 from the germline V gene are LGHNA and YSLEER. The CDR3 loop spans 15 amino acids.

J is TRBJ2-5 and V is TRBV13, with 9 bases matching TRBD2. Per germline, CDR1 PRHDT and CDR2 FYEKMQ (reference sequence). V trimming: 0 bases; J trimming: 0 bases; junction bases outside the gene matches: 8. The CDR3 is 18 residues long. The CDR3 loop reads CASSLGPGRGGHQETQYF. CDR3 DNA: TGTGCCAGCAGCTTAGGGCCCGGGCGGGGGGGGCACCAAGAGACCCAGTACTTC.

The V call is TRBV27, the J call TRBJ2-7; 7 positions agree with TRBD1. Germline CDR1 and CDR2: MNHEY and SMNVEV (reference sequence). The CDR3 has 14 residues. The V segment lost 10 bases and the J segment 0 bases; nucleotides outside the gene matches: 9. The CDR3 DNA reads TGTGCCACCATGAGGACAGGCCTCTCCTACGAGCAGTACTTC. Translating it yields CATMRTGLSYEQYF.

This clone was seen just once. V gene TRBV11-2 combines with J gene TRBJ1-4; tentative D call: TRBD1 (6 bases). V lost 6 bases and J lost 3, with 14 bases in between. Germline CDR1 SGHAT, CDR2 FQNNGV. CDR3 length: 15 amino acids. The CDR3 region has the DNA TGTGCCAGCAGTAGAACAGGGTTGGCTAATGAAAAACTGTTTTTT. Its translation is CASSRTGLANEKLFF.

This sequence joins TRBV6-1 and TRBJ2-5; tentatively, D is TRBD1 (6 bases). The CDR3 contains 13 residues. Per the germline V gene, CDR1 is MNHNS and CDR2 is SASEGT. V lost 7 bases to trimming and J lost 4 bases, with 13 bases between them. CDR3 loop: CASKGGGGETQYF. The CDR3 DNA reads TGTGCCAGCAAAGGGGGTGGGGGAGAGACCCAGTACTTC.

The rearrangement joins TRBV6-5 to TRBJ1-4; D ambiguous. Trimming took off 5 bases at V and 10 bases at J, with 8 bases between the two ends. This CDR3 is 11 amino acids long. Per the germline V gene, CDR1 is MNHEY and CDR2 is SVGAGI. CDR3 nucleotides: TGTGCCAGCAGTCCCGGTGGAAAACTGTTTTTT. The encoded protein is CASSPGGKLFF.

The rearrangement joins TRBV5-8 to TRBJ1-4; D gene unclear. CDR3 size: 15 residues. The V gene's germline CDR1 is SGHTS and CDR2 YDEGEE. V was clipped by 6 bases and J by 10 bases, with 22 bases between them. The CDR3 is CASTPRGHGIGKLFF. CDR3 nucleotides: TGTGCCAGCACCCCAAGAGGGCACGGAATTGGAAAACTGTTTTTT.

This clone was recorded only once. This chain uses TRBV5-4 with TRBJ2-7, with D unclear. The length of the CDR3 is 15 residues. The ends were cut back, 0 bases at V and 2 bases at J, with 12 bases in the middle. Germline V lookup: CDR1 SGHNT, CDR2 YYREEE (reference sequence). In DNA, the CDR3 is TGTGCCAGCAGCTTGGGGGGTTACCTCACCTACGAGCAGTACTTC. This translates into CASSLGGYLTYEQYF.

This rearrangement joins TRBV28 to TRBJ1-1; D remains unclear. Germline CDR1 is MDHEN and CDR2 is SYDVKM. The CDR3 totals 14 residues. The V end was cut by 3 bases, the J end by 4 bases, with 12 bases between. The CDR3 loop is CASSFPVGSTEAFF. The CDR3 nucleotides are TGTGCCAGCAGTTTCCCCGTGGGGTCCACTGAAGCTTTCTTT.

The J gene is TRBJ2-3, the V gene TRBV10-3, with a possible D match to TRBD2 (6 bases). Germline V gene lookup returns CDR1 ENHRY and CDR2 SYGVKD. The ends were cut back, 2 bases at V and 1 base at J, with 7 bases in the middle. The CDR3 length is 14 residues. CDR3 protein: CAISEASGTDTQYF. CDR3 in DNA: TGTGCCATCAGTGAGGCTAGCGGCACAGATACGCAGTATTTT.

The chain is built from TRBV19 and TRBJ1-4; D remains ambiguous. Germline-derived CDR1 and CDR2 are LNHDA and SQIVND (reference sequence). The V end was cut by 6 bases, the J end by 8 bases, with 13 bases between. The length of the CDR3 is 13 residues. CDR3 loop: CASSQIREEKLFF. DNA for the CDR3: TGTGCCAGTAGCCAAATACGGGAAGAAAAACTGTTTTTT.